The entry below gives a single T cell receptor (beta chain) sequence along with its context. Its target is not known. The data originate from a study of T cell responses to AZD1222 COVID-19 vaccine. Sequenced by immunoSEQ multiplex PCR; TCRdb stores in-frame clones only, minus some. The sample consists of approximately 140,000 clones, more than 85% of them appearing once. Germline lookup yields CDR1 MNHEY and CDR2 SMNVEV (reference sequence). The V and J ends lost 4 bases and 0 bases, in that order; junction bases with no gene match: 9. This CDR3 contains 17 residues. Whole-study results and caveats: Reportedly, close to half of spike-specific TCRs are directed against unmutated variant regions.

This chain uses TRBV27 with TRBJ2-3, with 8 bases fitting TRBD2. This TCR derives from an adult who received the AZD1222 COVID-19 vaccine. Sample: peripheral blood, taken 28 days after the second AZD1222 dose. CDR3 nucleotides: TGTGCCAGCAGTTCCAACCAGCGGGGGCGTAGCACAGATACGCAGTATTTT. Residues: CASSSNQRGRSTDTQYF.